This T cell receptor (beta chain) came from a study of blood T cell repertoires in COVID-19. Looking at the study overall: Researchers got acute and convalescent COVID-19 samples from the United States, Italy and Spain. T cells, B-cell-depleted T cells, or PBMCs provided the cDNA or gDNA that served as material.

In the original processing: Nucleated cell number was recorded as an estimate derived from reference gene primer amplification. Assay used: immunoSEQ multiplex PCR; TCRdb lists only in-frame clones, some missing. From that table come the V and J calls and clone size; the DNA was used to work out D and trimming. Of about 64,000 clones in the sample, 70% to 80% are singletons; the top ten hold 10% to 15%. The germline V and J ends were trimmed by 1 base and 2 bases, with 15 bases remaining between them. Germline CDR1 reads SGHVS; CDR2 reads FQNEAQ. This CDR3 spans 17 amino acids. What was sequenced was peripheral blood. The sequence came from a man older than 75 with acute or convalescent COVID-19. J is TRBJ2-1 and V is TRBV7-8, with a tentative D call TRBD2 (5 bases). CDR3 nucleotides: TGTGCCAGCAGCTTAGTTTTTAGCGAATACACCTACAATGAGCAGTTCTTC. Its translation: CASSLVFSEYTYNEQFF.